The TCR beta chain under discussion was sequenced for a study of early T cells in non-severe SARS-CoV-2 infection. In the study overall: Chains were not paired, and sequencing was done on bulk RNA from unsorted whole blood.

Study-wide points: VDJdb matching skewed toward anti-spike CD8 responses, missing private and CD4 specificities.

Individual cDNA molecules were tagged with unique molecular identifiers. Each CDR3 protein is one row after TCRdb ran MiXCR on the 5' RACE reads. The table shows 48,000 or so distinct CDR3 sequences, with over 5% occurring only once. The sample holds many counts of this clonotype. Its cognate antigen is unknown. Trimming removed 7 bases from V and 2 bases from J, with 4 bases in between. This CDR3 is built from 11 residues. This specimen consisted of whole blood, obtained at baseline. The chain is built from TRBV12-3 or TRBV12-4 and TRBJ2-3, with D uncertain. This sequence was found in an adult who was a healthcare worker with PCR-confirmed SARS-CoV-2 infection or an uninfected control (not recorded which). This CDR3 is CASTLTDTQYF. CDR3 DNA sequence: TGTGCCAGCACCCTCACAGATACGCAGTATTTT.